A single T cell receptor (beta chain) is shown here with its context. No antigen is known for it. Treatment specified: oral pan-JAK inhibitor, 5-10 mg twice daily. Researchers picked out CD4+ and CD8+ T cells from PBMCs by sorting. RNA extraction and reverse transcription yielded cDNA as sequencing template. Profiling relied on immunoSEQ multiplex PCR, and the TCRdb table lists in-frame clones only, not all of them. The sample comprises about 270,000 clones, 50% to 75% of which are singletons, and 0.8% to 1% rests with the top ten. This entry belongs to a study of CD8+ T cells in alopecia areata. V dropped 2 bases and J dropped 8; count of bases not matched to a gene: 3. Germline CDR1 MGHDK, CDR2 SYGVNS. The CDR3 has 15 residues. Broader study findings: Any link of baseline CD8+ expansion to response, resting on one nonresponder, remains uncertain.

This clonotype was obtained from a human donor with alopecia areata. The chain links TRBV25-1 to TRBJ1-6; TRBD1 aligns across 10 bases. The sample here was CD4+ T cells sorted from blood, taken at week 52, from a patient treated with tofacitinib. CDR3 DNA: TGTGCCAGCAGTGAAATGGGACAGGGGTATTCACCCCTCCACTTT. This codes for CASSEMGQGYSPLHF.